The 23 T cell receptor beta chains in this list originate from one sample, sequenced in a study of cytomegalovirus exposure and HLA in healthy donors (TCRdb year 2017). To prepare the library, the immunoSEQ multiplex PCR assay was applied. The immuneACCESS repertoire file appears here via TCRdb, limited to in-frame rearrangements. These files lack a portion of the clones; in checked studies, under half of the deficit traces to unresolved V genes, and the cause of the others is not known. Across this sample there are tens of thousands of clones, with roughly nine tenths seen only once. Of the sample, approximately 1.4% falls within the top ten clones. Sample: PBMCs. These receptors all stem from a man between 18 and 35 years old in good health and CMV-seronegative.

The gene calls are TRBV30 and TRBJ2-7; tentatively, D is TRBD2 (5 bases). The V gene's germline CDR1 is GTSNPN and CDR2 SVGIG (reference sequence). Trimming pared 1 base from V and 9 bases from J, leaving 19 bases between. This CDR3 has 14 amino acids. CDR3 protein: CAWSADWSYERQYF. CDR3 coding DNA: TGTGCCTGGAGTGCGGACTGGTCCTACGAGCGGCAGTACTTC.

This chain uses TRBV28 with TRBJ2-5, with a possible D match to TRBD2 (6 bases). Germline CDR1 reads MDHEN; CDR2 reads SYDVKM. This CDR3 contains 16 residues. Trimming removed 4 bases from V and 1 base from J, with 16 bases in between. This CDR3 reads CASSYDPGGAQETQYF. As DNA, the CDR3 is TGTGCCAGCAGTTACGACCCTGGCGGGGCCCAAGAGACCCAGTACTTC. Combining the CDR3 with reference TRBV28 and TRBJ2-5 gives the whole variable domain DVKVTQSSRYLVKRTGEKVFLECVQDMDHENMFWYRQDPGLGLRLIYFSYDVKMKEKGDIPEGYSVSREKKERFSLILESASTNQTSMYLCASSYDPGGAQETQYFGPGTRLLVL.

The rearrangement joins TRBV15 to TRBJ2-7; the match to TRBD1 covers 7 bases. Looked up from germline, CDR1 is LNHNV and CDR2 is YYDKDF (reference sequence). Unmatched junction bases numbered 10, after V lost 5 bases and J lost 6 bases. The CDR3 consists of 14 residues. This chain's CDR3 is CATSPRQGISEQYF. The CDR3 nucleotides are TGTGCCACCAGCCCCCGACAGGGAATCAGCGAGCAGTACTTC. Together with reference TRBV15 and TRBJ2-7, the CDR3 gives the full variable domain: DAMVIQNPRYQVTQFGKPVTLSCSQTLNHNVMYWYQQKSSQAPKLLFHYYDKDFNNEADTPDNFQSRRPNTSFCFLDIRSPGLGDTAMYLCATSPRQGISEQYFGPGTRLTVT.

This clone showed up just once. This chain uses TRBV6-5 with TRBJ1-5; no firm D call. The V and J ends lost 11 bases and 7 bases respectively, with 15 bases between them. CDR1 and CDR2 (germline): MNHEY, SVGAGI. CDR3 size: 12 residues. In DNA, the CDR3 is TGTGCCTCGGGGTTGCGGGGACAGCCCCAGCATTTT. Protein product: CASGLRGQPQHF.

This chain connects TRBV28 to TRBJ2-3, with TRBD2 matching 11 bases. V dropped 6 bases and J dropped 14; count of bases not matched to a gene: 13. The CDR3 consists of 14 residues. CDR1 and CDR2 from the germline V gene are MDHEN and SYDVKM. The CDR3 region has the DNA TGTGCCAGCAGCCCGACTAGCGGGACCTATTTCTCGTATTTT. It translates to CASSPTSGTYFSYF. Based on the CDR3 plus reference TRBV28 and TRBJ2-3, the full variable domain is DVKVTQSSRYLVKRTGEKVFLECVQDMDHENMFWYRQDPGLGLRLIYFSYDVKMKEKGDIPEGYSVSREKKERFSLILESASTNQTSMYLCASSPTSGTYFSYFGPGTRLTVL.

In this sample, this clone turned up once. The CDR3 DNA follows: TGTGCCTGGACCGTGCCAGGCATCCAAGAGACCCAGTACTTC. Its protein product is CAWTVPGIQETQYF. The genes are TRBV30 and TRBJ2-5; D is ambiguous. V lost 4 bases and J 1 base, leaving 13 bases between the germline ends. The germline CDR1 and CDR2 sequences are GTSNPN and SVGIG (reference sequence). The CDR3 length is 14 residues.

This chain joins TRBV11-2 and TRBJ2-1, with 9 bases that match TRBD1. Trimming at V came to 1 base and at J to 7 bases, leaving 8 bases not matched to a gene. CDR1 SGHAT and CDR2 FQNNGV come from the germline V gene. The CDR3 length is 16 residues. This CDR3 is CASSLVGQGTINEQFF. The CDR3, as DNA: TGTGCCAGCAGCTTAGTAGGACAGGGGACGATTAATGAGCAGTTCTTC. Full variable domain (rest looked up from reference TRBV11-2 and TRBJ2-1): EAGVAQSPRYKIIEKRQSVAFWCNPISGHATLYWYQQILGQGPKLLIQFQNNGVVDDSQLPKDRFSAERLKGVDSTLKIQPAKLEDSAVYLCASSLVGQGTINEQFFGPGTRLTVL.

The chain's CDR3 is CASSPPGSVQKLFF. In DNA, the CDR3 is TGTGCCAGCAGCCCCCCTGGGAGCGTACAGAAACTGTTTTTT. The chain is built from TRBV28 and TRBJ1-4; no firm D call. This CDR3 comprises 14 residues. Trimming stripped 6 bases from V and 11 bases from J, with 19 bases between. Germline CDR1 MDHEN, CDR2 SYDVKM.

The rearrangement uses TRBV9 and TRBJ1-3; possible D gene TRBD1, 5 bases. The germline gives CDR1 SGDLS, CDR2 YYNGEE. The germline V and J ends were trimmed by 4 bases and 0 bases, with 5 bases remaining between them. The CDR3 loop spans 13 amino acids. The DNA of the CDR3 is TGTGCCAGCAGCCAGGGCTCTGGAAACACCATATATTTT. Translating it yields CASSQGSGNTIYF.

The chain links TRBV6-1 to TRBJ2-7, with D perhaps matching TRBD2 (6 bases). The germline CDR1 and CDR2 sequences are MNHNS and SASEGT. The CDR3 consists of 17 residues. V dropped 4 bases and J dropped 2 bases, with 21 bases sitting between them. The CDR3 region is CASSGGTHGGPPYEQYF. The CDR3, as DNA: TGTGCCAGCAGTGGGGGTACCCACGGGGGACCCCCCTACGAGCAGTACTTC.

The V and J genes are TRBV10-1 and TRBJ2-1; 7 nucleotides match TRBD2. The CDR3 totals 15 residues. Germline loops: CDR1 WNHNN, CDR2 SYGVQD (reference sequence). V shed 1 base, J shed 3 bases, and the junction held 3 bases outside the gene matches. CDR3 region: CASSEYTSVYNEQFF. CDR3 bases: TGCGCCAGCAGTGAGTATACTAGCGTCTACAATGAGCAGTTCTTC.

The J gene is TRBJ2-3, the V gene TRBV18; D ambiguous. The CDR3 extends over 13 amino acids. Trimming took off 6 bases at V and 0 bases at J, with 7 bases between the two ends. Germline V gives CDR1 KGHSH, CDR2 LQKENI. CDR3 nucleotide sequence: TGTGCCAGCTCCCGCGATAGCACAGATACGCAGTATTTT. The encoded protein is CASSRDSTDTQYF.

The chain couples TRBV28 to TRBJ2-7; D possibly corresponds to TRBD1 (5 bases). V shed 6 bases and J shed 0 bases, with 12 bases lying between them. Germline V gene sequence: CDR1 MDHEN, CDR2 SYDVKM. This CDR3 region has 14 residues. The CDR3 protein is CASRPMTASYEQYF. CDR3 DNA: TGTGCCAGCAGGCCGATGACAGCCTCCTACGAGCAGTACTTC.

The rearrangement joins TRBV29-1 to TRBJ2-7; 7 nucleotides agree with TRBD1. CDR1 and CDR2 (germline): SQVTM, ANQGSEA. The CDR3 length is 13 residues. The V gene end was trimmed by 2 bases and the J gene end by 2 bases; junction bases not matched to a gene: 3. CDR3 sequence (DNA): TGCAGCGTTGAACGGGACAGTCCCTACGAGCAGTACTTC. Its translation is CSVERDSPYEQYF.

The chain carries TRBV28 and TRBJ1-1; D possibly corresponds to TRBD1 (6 bases). In germline, CDR1 is MDHEN, CDR2 SYDVKM. Trimming cost V 3 bases and J 0 bases, with 14 bases left between them. CDR3 length: 16 amino acids. The CDR3 region is CASSLGQGYMNTEAFF. Written as DNA, the CDR3 is TGTGCCAGCAGTTTGGGGCAGGGGTACATGAACACTGAAGCTTTCTTT.

This rearrangement joins TRBV6-1 to TRBJ2-3, with D perhaps matching TRBD2 (6 bases). Germline V gene data show CDR1 as MNHNS and CDR2 as SASEGT. Deletions cut 1 base from V and 2 bases from J, with 13 bases between. The CDR3 extends over 16 amino acids. CDR3 in amino acids: CASSEDAGHFTDTQYF. The DNA of the CDR3 is TGTGCCAGCAGTGAAGACGCGGGGCACTTCACAGATACGCAGTATTTT.

This sequence joins TRBV6-1 and TRBJ2-3; unclear D gene. The germline gives CDR1 MNHNS, CDR2 SASEGT. The V and J ends lost 7 bases and 3 bases respectively, with 17 bases between them. The CDR3 consists of 15 residues. The DNA for the CDR3 is TGTGCCAGCACCGATAACATGGCCAAAACAGATACGCAGTATTTT. Residues: CASTDNMAKTDTQYF.

The V gene is TRBV11-2, the J gene TRBJ2-3; no reliable D call. V lost 5 bases, J lost 6 bases, and 15 bases lay in between. The CDR3 has 14 residues. CDR1 and CDR2 (germline): SGHAT, FQNNGV. The CDR3 nucleotides are TGTGCCAGCAGCCCGTCGCCGGGTTTGGATACGCAGTATTTT. As protein: CASSPSPGLDTQYF.

The chain recombines TRBV6-1 with TRBJ2-5; 8 bases align to TRBD2. Germline V gives CDR1 MNHNS, CDR2 SASEGT. CDR3 length equals 18 residues. Germline trimming cut 2 bases from V and 4 bases from J; bases unmatched to any gene: 15. The CDR3: CASSESGSGGPSRETQYF. The DNA of the CDR3 is TGTGCCAGCAGTGAAAGTGGTTCGGGAGGGCCCTCGCGAGAGACCCAGTACTTC.

The chain links TRBV27 to TRBJ2-2; possible D gene TRBD1, 5 bases. The CDR3 totals 15 residues. The germline V gene has CDR1 MNHEY and CDR2 SMNVEV (reference sequence). Trimming left V 3 bases short and J 2 bases short, with 10 bases between. The CDR3 here is CASSFDSVNTGELFF. CDR3 nucleotide sequence: TGTGCCAGCAGTTTCGACAGCGTTAACACCGGGGAGCTGTTTTTT.

This chain uses TRBV11-3 with TRBJ2-7, with TRBD1 matching over 7 bases. The CDR3 spans 15 residues. V was clipped by 3 bases and J by 2 bases; unmatched bases: 7. Germline V lookup: CDR1 SGHNT, CDR2 YENEEA. CDR3 sequence reads: CASSLVRGFPYEQYF. DNA of the CDR3: TGTGCCAGCAGCTTGGTCAGGGGGTTCCCCTACGAGCAGTACTTC. Full variable domain (rest looked up from reference TRBV11-3 and TRBJ2-7): EAGVVQSPRYKIIEKKQPVAFWCNPISGHNTLYWYLQNLGQGPELLIRYENEEAVDDSQLPKDRFSAERLKGVDSTLKIQPAELGDSAVYLCASSLVRGFPYEQYFGPGTRLTVT.

The J gene is TRBJ2-5, the V gene TRBV19, with 7 bases that match TRBD1. Germline V CDR1 and CDR2: LNHDA, SQIVND (reference sequence). V shed 10 bases, J shed 1 base, and the junction held 12 bases outside the gene matches. This CDR3 is 15 amino acids long. The CDR3 here is CATTRSGTVQETQYF. CDR3 in DNA: TGTGCCACCACCCGATCGGGGACAGTCCAAGAGACCCAGTACTTC. The full variable domain, completed using reference TRBV19 and TRBJ2-5, is DGGITQSPKYLFRKEGQNVTLSCEQNLNHDAMYWYRQDPGQGLRLIYYSQIVNDFQKGDIAEGYSVSREKKESFPLTVTSAQKNPTAFYLCATTRSGTVQETQYFGPGTRLLVL.

The chain couples TRBV7-2 to TRBJ2-7, with 16 positions matching TRBD2. Germline assignment: CDR1 SGHTA and CDR2 FQGNSA. With V trimmed by 4 bases and J by 1 base, 7 bases remained unmatched. The CDR3 is made up of 18 amino acids. Here the CDR3 DNA reads TGTGCCAGCAGCTCCGGGACTAGCGGGAGGGCCCGTTCCTACGAGCAGTACTTC. This encodes CASSSGTSGRARSYEQYF. Using reference TRBV7-2 and TRBJ2-7 for the parts outside the CDR3, the full variable domain is GAGVSQSPSNKVTEKGKDVELRCDPISGHTALYWYRQSLGQGLEFLIYFQGNSAPDKSGLPSDRFSAERTGGSVSTLTIQRTQQEDSAVYLCASSSGTSGRARSYEQYFGPGTRLTVT.